This T cell receptor (beta chain) was obtained from a study of beta chain features in type 1 diabetes. The study, taken as a whole, reports: Among all four CD4+ subsets, Type 1 diabetes patients had TCRB CDR3s that were moderately but significantly shorter.

Central memory, naive, regulatory and stem cell-like memory CD4+ cells were sorted by CD45RO/CCR7/CD25/CD127/CD95/CD27. This clone has only a few counts. The target antigen is unknown. Reverse transcribing all isolated RNA meant expressed TCRB transcripts were sequenced. Reads for stem cell-like memory T cell samples averaged approximately 940,000. The data were produced by immunoSEQ multiplex PCR, yet TCRdb's version contains in-frame clones alone and is incomplete. The sample has more than 85,000 clones; 40% are singletons. V lost 4 bases to trimming and J lost 2 bases, with 14 bases between them. CDR3 length equals 15 residues. Germline CDR1 MNHEY, CDR2 SVGAGI.

The TCR sequence derives from a woman in her late teens or twenties in good health. The rearrangement joins TRBV6-5 to TRBJ1-2; D uncertain. The material sequenced was stem cell memory CD4+ T cells from blood. The CDR3 nucleotides read TGTGCCAGCAGTTTGGGAGGGTCTTGGAACTATGGCTACACCTTC. This sequence encodes CASSLGGSWNYGYTF.